This T cell receptor (beta chain) was identified during a study of beta chain features in type 1 diabetes. Study-level information: All samples yielded some 110 million examined sorted cells. Study-level findings and limits: Diminished insertions and augmented deletions at VDJ junctions characterized type 1 diabetes patients.

One heparinised draw, averaging roughly 110 mL, was taken per donor. Germline V gene data show CDR1 as SGHAT and CDR2 as FQNNGV. The CDR3 length is 15 residues. The J segment lost 5 bases and the V segment lost 1 base, leaving 8 bases of the junction unmatched. This clone was counted only a few times. What it binds is not known. What was sequenced were expressed TCRB transcripts, since all of the isolated RNA had been reverse transcribed. The table came from immunoSEQ multiplex PCR; TCRdb's copy has only in-frame clones and leaves some out. The repertoire consists of about 180,000 clones, with roughly an eighth occurring once and the leading ten covering 0.62%.

Source material: central memory CD4+ T cells from blood. The J gene is TRBJ2-7, the V gene TRBV11-2; 7 bases align to TRBD2. The clonotype comes from a woman aged 18-30 years in good health. Here the CDR3 reads CASSLVPGLVHEQYF. DNA of the CDR3: TGTGCCAGCAGCTTAGTACCCGGACTAGTCCACGAGCAGTACTTC.